This TCR beta chain emerged from a study of blood T cells in healthy people across ages. Across the whole study: In model experiments, template switching was able to capture about one barcoded beta molecule for every two T cells that were present. Whole-study findings and limits: Measured against age, TCR beta diversity per million T cells decreased in a roughly linear manner. Donors of long life had a larger count of naive CD4+ cells and greater diversity than aged donors.

As concerns this clonotype: Its antigen is still unknown.

With a J-beta primer mix and a sample-barcoded 5' primer, a second PCR ran 7 to 11 cycles. With 12 random nucleotides, a template-switch adaptor tagged each individual cDNA molecule. TCRdb itself ran the 5' RACE reads through MiXCR, one entry per CDR3 protein. The sample carries approximately 810,000 distinct CDR3 sequences, about 30% recorded once. The CDR3 has 15 residues. Per germline, CDR1 SQVTM and CDR2 ANQGSEA. V was cut by 0 bases and J by 1 base, with 11 bases left in between. J is TRBJ2-3 and V is TRBV29-1, with D possibly being TRBD1 (6 bases). The sequence derives from an elderly woman in good health. The sequenced sample consisted of blood. CDR3 region: CSVEDAPGGTDTQYF. As DNA, the CDR3 is TGCAGCGTTGAAGATGCTCCAGGGGGCACAGATACGCAGTATTTT.